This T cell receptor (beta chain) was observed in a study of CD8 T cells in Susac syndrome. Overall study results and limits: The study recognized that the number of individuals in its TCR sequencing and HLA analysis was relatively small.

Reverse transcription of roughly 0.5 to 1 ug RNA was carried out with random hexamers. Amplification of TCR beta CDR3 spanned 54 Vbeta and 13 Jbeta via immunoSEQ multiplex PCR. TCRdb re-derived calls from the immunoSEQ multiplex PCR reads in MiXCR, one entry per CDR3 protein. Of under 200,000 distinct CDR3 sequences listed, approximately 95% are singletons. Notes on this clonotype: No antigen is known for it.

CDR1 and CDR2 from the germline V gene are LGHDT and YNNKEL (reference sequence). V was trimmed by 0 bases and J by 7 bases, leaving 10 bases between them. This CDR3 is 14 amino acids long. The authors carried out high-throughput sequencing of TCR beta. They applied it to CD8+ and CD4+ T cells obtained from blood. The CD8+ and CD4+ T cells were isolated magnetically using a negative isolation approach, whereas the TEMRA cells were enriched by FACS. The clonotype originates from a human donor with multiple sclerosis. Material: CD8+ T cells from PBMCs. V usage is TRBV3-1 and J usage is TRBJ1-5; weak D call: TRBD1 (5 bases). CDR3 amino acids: CASSQEIGAQPQHF. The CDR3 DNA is TGTGCCAGCAGCCAAGAAATCGGGGCACAGCCCCAGCATTTT.